The TCR beta chain under discussion was sequenced for a study of CD8 T cells in Susac syndrome. Findings of the study overall: It was acknowledged by the study that relatively few individuals were included in its TCR sequencing and HLA analysis.

Random hexamers were used to reverse transcribe an amount of about 0.45 to 1 ug RNA. Amplification of TCR beta CDR3 was carried out by immunoSEQ multiplex PCR, which covered 54 Vbeta and 13 Jbeta segments. TCRdb reprocessed the immunoSEQ multiplex PCR reads with MiXCR, giving one entry per CDR3 protein. This table has 150,000 or so distinct CDR3 sequences, roughly 94% appearing once. Worth noting for this clonotype: The antigen remains unidentified.

Germline lookup yields CDR1 SEHNR and CDR2 FQNEAQ (reference sequence). CDR3 length: 14 amino acids. V lost 6 bases, J lost 10 bases, and 12 bases stayed unmatched. The T cells that were sequenced for TCR beta were CD8+ and CD4+ cells from blood. Negative isolation yielded CD8+ and CD4+ T cells; FACS enriched TEMRA cells. The clonotype originates from a human donor with multiple sclerosis. Material: CD8+ T cells from PBMCs. The V call is TRBV7-9, the J call TRBJ2-1; TRBD2 aligns across 7 bases. The DNA for the CDR3 is TGTGCCAGCAGACCGAGCGGGGTCGAGGGGGAGCAGTTCTTC. Amino acids: CASRPSGVEGEQFF.